The entry below gives a single T cell receptor (beta chain) sequence along with its context. The antigen is not known. The entry originates in a study of OX40 agonist ivuxolimab in advanced cancers. TCRdb keeps only in-frame clones here, not all; method: immunoSEQ multiplex PCR. The table lists approximately 86,000 clones, 92% of them singletons. The study, taken as a whole, reports: The study found among the lowest clonal expansion in partial responders at 0.1-3.0 mg/kg. There were also nonresponders showing low normalized T-cell clonal expansion. Expanded peripheral T cell antigen specificity was not determined. With doses of 0.1 to 3.0 mg/kg, CD4+ and CD8+ blood T cells had undergone clonal expansion by week 6.

The sample consisted of CD4+ or CD8+ T cells sorted from blood, taken in a trial of the OX40 agonist ivuxolimab. The source is an adult with an advanced solid tumor such as melanoma, head and neck, liver or kidney cancer.

The CDR3 bases are TGCGCCAGCAGCGCGGCTAGCGGGACTAAAGAGACCCAGTACTTC. This translates into CASSAASGTKETQYF. The V call is TRBV5-1, the J call TRBJ2-5, with TRBD2 identical over 9 bases. Trimming took 4 bases from V and 3 from J; bases not matched to a gene: 7. Germline V gives CDR1 SGHRS, CDR2 YFSETQ. This CDR3 has 15 residues.